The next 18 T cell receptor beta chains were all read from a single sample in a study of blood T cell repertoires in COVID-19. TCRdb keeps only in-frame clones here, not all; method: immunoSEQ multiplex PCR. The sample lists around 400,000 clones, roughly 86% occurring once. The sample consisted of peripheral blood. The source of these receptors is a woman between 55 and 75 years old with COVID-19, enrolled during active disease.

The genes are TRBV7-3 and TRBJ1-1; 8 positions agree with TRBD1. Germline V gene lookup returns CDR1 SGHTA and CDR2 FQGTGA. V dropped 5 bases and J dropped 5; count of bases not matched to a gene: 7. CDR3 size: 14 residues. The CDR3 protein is CASSVAGGKTEAFF. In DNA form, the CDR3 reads TGTGCCAGCAGCGTCGCAGGGGGCAAGACTGAAGCTTTCTTT. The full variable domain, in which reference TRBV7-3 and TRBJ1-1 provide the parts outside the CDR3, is GAGVSQTPSNKVTEKGKYVELRCDPISGHTALYWYRQSLGQGPEFLIYFQGTGAADDSGLPNDRFFAVRPEGSVSTLKIQRTERGDSAVYLCASSVAGGKTEAFFGQGTRLTVV.

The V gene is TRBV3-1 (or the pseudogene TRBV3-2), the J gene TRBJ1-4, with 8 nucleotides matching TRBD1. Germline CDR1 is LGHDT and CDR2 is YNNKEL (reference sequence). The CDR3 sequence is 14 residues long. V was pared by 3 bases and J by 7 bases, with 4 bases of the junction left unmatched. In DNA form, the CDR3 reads TGTGCCAGCAGCCAGCGACAGGGGTTTGAAAAACTGTTTTTT. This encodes CASSQRQGFEKLFF.

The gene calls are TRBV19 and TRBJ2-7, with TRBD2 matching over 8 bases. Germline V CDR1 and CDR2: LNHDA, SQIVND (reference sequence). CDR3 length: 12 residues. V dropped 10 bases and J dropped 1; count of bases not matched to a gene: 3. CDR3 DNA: TGTGCCAACCCGGGGGGGTCCTACGAGCAGTACTTC. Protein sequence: CANPGGSYEQYF.

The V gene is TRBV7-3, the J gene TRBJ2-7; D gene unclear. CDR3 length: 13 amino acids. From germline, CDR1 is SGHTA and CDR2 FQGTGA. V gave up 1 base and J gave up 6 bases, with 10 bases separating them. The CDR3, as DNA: TGTGCCAGCAGCTTAATCACCGCCGGCGAGCAGTACTTC. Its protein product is CASSLITAGEQYF.

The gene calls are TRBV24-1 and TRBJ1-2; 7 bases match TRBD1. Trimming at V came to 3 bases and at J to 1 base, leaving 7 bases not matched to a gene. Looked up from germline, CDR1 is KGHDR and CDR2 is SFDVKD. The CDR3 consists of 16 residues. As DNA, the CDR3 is TGTGCCACCAGTGATCCTGGACAGGAACTTAACTATGGCTACACCTTC. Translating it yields CATSDPGQELNYGYTF.

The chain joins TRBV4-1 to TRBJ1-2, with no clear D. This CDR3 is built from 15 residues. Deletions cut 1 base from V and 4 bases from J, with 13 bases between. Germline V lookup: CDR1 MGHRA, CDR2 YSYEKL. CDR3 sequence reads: CASSQAAQAGYGYTF. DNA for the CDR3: TGCGCCAGCAGCCAAGCCGCCCAGGCCGGCTATGGCTACACCTTC.

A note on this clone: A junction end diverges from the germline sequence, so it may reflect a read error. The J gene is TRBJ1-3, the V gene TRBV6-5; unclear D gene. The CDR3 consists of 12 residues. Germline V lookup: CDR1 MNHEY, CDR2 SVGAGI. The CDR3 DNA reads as TGTGCCAGCAGGGGTTGGGAGGCCGCGGAAGGTTTT. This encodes CASRGWEAAEGF.

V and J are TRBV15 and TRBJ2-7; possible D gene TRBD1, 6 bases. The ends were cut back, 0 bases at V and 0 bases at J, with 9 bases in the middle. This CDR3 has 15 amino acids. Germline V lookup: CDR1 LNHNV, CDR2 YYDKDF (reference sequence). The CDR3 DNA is TGTGCCACCAGCAGAGAACAGGGACCCTCCTACGAGCAGTACTTC. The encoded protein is CATSREQGPSYEQYF.

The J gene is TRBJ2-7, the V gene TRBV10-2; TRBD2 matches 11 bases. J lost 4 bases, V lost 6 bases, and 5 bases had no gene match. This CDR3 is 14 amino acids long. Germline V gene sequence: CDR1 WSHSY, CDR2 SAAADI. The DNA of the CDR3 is TGCGCCAGCAGCCTTAGCGGGGGGGCGTACGAGCAGTACTTC. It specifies CASSLSGGAYEQYF.

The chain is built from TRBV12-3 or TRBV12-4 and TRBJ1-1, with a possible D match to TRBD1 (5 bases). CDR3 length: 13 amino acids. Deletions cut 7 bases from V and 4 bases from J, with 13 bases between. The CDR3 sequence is CASTRGERTEAFF. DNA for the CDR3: TGTGCCAGCACCCGGGGGGAGCGCACTGAAGCTTTCTTT.

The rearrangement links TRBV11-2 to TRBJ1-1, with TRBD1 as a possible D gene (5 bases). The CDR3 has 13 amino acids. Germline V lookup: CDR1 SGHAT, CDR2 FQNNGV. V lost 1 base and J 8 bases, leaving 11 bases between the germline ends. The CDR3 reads CASSLGSRTEAFF. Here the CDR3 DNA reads TGTGCCAGCAGCTTAGGGAGTCGGACAGAAGCTTTCTTT.

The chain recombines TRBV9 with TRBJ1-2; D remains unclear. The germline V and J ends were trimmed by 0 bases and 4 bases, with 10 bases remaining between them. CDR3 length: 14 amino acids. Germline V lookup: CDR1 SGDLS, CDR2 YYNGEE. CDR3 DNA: TGTGCCAGCAGCGTAGAAAGCGGACTCTATGGCTACACCTTC. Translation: CASSVESGLYGYTF.

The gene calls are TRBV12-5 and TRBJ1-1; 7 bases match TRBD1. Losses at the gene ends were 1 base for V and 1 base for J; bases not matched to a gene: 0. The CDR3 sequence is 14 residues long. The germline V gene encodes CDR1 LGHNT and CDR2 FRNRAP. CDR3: CASGLGTGNTEAFF. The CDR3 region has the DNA TGTGCTAGTGGTTTGGGGACAGGGAACACTGAAGCTTTCTTT. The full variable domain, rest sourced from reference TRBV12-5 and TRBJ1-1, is DARVTQTPRHKVTEMGQEVTMRCQPILGHNTVFWYRQTMMQGLELLAYFRNRAPLDDSGMPKDRFSAEMPDATLATLKIQPSEPRDSAVYFCASGLGTGNTEAFFGQGTRLTVV.

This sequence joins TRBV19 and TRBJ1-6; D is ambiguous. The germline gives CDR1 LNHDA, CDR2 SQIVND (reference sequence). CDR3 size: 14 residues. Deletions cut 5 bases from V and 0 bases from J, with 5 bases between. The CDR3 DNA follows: TGTGCCAGTAGTTCGAGCTCCTATAATTCACCCCTCCACTTT. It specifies CASSSSSYNSPLHF.

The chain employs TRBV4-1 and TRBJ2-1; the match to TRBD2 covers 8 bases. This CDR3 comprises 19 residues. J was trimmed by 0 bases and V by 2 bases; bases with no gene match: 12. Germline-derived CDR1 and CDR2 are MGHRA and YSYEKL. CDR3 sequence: CASSQREAGGPSSYNEQFF. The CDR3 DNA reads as TGCGCCAGCAGCCAACGTGAGGCGGGGGGCCCGAGCTCCTACAATGAGCAGTTCTTC.

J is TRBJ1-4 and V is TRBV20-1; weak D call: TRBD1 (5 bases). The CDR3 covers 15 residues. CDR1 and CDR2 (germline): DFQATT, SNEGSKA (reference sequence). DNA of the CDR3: TGCAGCGCCAGTGACACCTCGGGGGGGAATGAAAAACTGTTTTTT. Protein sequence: CSASDTSGGNEKLFF.

The CDR3 loop is CSATGGGIQYF. The DNA for the CDR3 is TGCAGTGCAACAGGGGGGGGCATTCAGTACTTC. The rearrangement joins TRBV20-1 to TRBJ2-4, with D maybe TRBD1 (8 bases). Germline V gives CDR1 DFQATT, CDR2 SNEGSKA (reference sequence). This CDR3 has 11 residues. Trimming removed 6 bases at V and 9 bases at J, with 12 bases between.

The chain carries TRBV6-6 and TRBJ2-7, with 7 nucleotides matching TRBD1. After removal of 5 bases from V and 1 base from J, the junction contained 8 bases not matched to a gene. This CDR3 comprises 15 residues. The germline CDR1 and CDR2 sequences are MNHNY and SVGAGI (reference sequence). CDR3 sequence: CASSTGTATSYEQYF. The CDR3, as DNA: TGTGCCAGCAGTACCGGGACAGCCACTTCCTACGAGCAGTACTTC.